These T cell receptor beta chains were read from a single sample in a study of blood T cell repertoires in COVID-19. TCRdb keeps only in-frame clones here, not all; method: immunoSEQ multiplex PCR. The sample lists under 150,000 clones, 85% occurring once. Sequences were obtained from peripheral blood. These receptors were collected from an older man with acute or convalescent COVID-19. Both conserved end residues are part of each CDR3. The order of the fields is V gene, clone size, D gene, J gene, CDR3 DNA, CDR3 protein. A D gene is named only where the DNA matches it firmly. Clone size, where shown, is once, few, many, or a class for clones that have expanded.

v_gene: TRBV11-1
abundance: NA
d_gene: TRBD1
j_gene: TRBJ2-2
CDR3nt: TGTGCCAGCAGCCACCGTGGGACAGCGAACACCGGGGAGCTGTTTTTT
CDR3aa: CASSHRGTANTGELFF

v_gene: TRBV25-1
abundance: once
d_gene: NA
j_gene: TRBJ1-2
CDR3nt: TGTGCCAGCAGTAAGGACACAGCAATATATGGCTACACCTTC
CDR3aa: CASSKDTAIYGYTF

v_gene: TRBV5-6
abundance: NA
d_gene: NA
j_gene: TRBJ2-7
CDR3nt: TGTGCCAGCAGCTCCAACAGGGACGAGCAGTACTTC
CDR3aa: CASSSNRDEQYF

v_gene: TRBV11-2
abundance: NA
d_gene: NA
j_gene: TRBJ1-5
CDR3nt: TGTGCCAGCAGCCTGACCGGGGAAAGTCAGCCCCAGCATTTT
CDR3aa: CASSLTGESQPQHF

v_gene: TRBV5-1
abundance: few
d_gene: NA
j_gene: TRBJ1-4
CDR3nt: TGCGCCAGCAGTACTTACGGGACAACTAATGAAAAACTGTTTTTT
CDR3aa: CASSTYGTTNEKLFF

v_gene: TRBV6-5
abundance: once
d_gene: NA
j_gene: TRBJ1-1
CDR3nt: TGTGCCAGCAGTTACCTCCCTACGAACACTGAAGCTTTCTTT
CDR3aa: CASSYLPTNTEAFF

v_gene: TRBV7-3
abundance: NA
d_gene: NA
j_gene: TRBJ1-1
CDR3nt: TGTGCCAGCAGCTCTACCCGCCTTACGTGGGGGGAAACTGAAGCTTTCTTT
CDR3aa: CASSSTRLTWGETEAFF

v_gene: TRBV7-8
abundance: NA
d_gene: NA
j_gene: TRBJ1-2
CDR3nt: TGTGCCAGCAGCTTATTAAGTTTGGCGGGCGACTACACCTTC
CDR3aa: CASSLLSLAGDYTF

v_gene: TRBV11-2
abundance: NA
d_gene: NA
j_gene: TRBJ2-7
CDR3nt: TGTGCCAGCAGCTTAGGTGCAGGGCAGGGCGAGCAGTACTTC
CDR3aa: CASSLGAGQGEQYF

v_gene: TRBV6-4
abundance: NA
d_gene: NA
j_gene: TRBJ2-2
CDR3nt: TGTGCCAGCAGTGACGAGGGAGATGGCACCGGGGAGCTGTTTTTT
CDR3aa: CASSDEGDGTGELFF

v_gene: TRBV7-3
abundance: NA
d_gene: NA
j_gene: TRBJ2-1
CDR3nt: TGTGCCAGCAGCTTACTAGCGAACTACAATGAGCAGTTCTTC
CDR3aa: CASSLLANYNEQFF

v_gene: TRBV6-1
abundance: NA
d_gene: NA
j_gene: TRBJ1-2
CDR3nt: TGTGCCAGCAGTGAAGTGGGCAGGACTCTGAATGGCTACACCTTC
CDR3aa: CASSEVGRTLNGYTF

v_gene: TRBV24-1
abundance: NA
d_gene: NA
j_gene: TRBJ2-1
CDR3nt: TGTGCCACCAGTGATTTTAGTTTGGGACTCAGCAATGAGCAGTTCTTC
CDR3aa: CATSDFSLGLSNEQFF

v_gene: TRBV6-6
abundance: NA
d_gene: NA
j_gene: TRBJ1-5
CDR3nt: TGTGCCAGCAGTTACTCAGAGTTGTATCAGCCCCAGCATTTT
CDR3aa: CASSYSELYQPQHF

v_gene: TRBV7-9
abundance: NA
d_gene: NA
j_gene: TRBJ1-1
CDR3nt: TGTGCCAGCAGCTTATTAGAGGACAGTCGGGAAGCTTTCTTT
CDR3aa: CASSLLEDSREAFF

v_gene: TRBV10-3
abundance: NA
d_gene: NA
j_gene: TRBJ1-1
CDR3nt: TGTGCCACCCAGGAGAACACTGAAGCTTTCTTT
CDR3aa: CATQENTEAFF

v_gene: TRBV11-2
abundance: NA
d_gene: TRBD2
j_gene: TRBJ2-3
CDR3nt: TGTGCCAGCAGCTTAGGACTAGCTGGGGGAGATACGCAGTATTTT
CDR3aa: CASSLGLAGGDTQYF

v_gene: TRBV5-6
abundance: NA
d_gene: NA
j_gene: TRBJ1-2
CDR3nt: TGTGCCAGCAGCTCGGGGTTCTATGGCTACACCTTC
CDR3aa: CASSSGFYGYTF

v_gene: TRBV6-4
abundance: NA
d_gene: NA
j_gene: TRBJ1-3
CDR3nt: TGTGCCAGCAGTGAAGTAAGTGCCCGCTCGGGGGGAAACACCATATATTTT
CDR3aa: CASSEVSARSGGNTIYF

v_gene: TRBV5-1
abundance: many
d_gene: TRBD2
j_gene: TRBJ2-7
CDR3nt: TGCGCCAGCAGCTCCAAGACTAGCGGTTCCTACGAGCAGTACTTC
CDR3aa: CASSSKTSGSYEQYF

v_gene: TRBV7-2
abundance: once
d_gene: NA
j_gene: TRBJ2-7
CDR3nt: TGTGCCAGCAGCTTAGGGCAGTCCGCCTACGAGCAGTACTTC
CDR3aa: CASSLGQSAYEQYF

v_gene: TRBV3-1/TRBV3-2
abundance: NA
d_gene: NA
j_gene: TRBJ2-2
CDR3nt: TGTGCCAGCAGCAAAACAGGGTTAGCCGGGGAGCTGTTTTTT
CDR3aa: CASSKTGLAGELFF

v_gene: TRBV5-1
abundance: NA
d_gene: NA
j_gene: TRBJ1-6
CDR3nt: TGCGCCAGCAGAGACCAGGGGCTATCACCCCTCCACTTT
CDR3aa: CASRDQGLSPLHF

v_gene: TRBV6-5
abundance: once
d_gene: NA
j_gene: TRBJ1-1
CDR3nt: TGTGCCAGCAGCCCAGGGGCGCTGGTCACTGAAGCTTTCTTT
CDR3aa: CASSPGALVTEAFF

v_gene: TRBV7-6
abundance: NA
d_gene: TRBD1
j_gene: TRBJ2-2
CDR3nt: TGTGCCAGCGGCCGGGACAGGGGCAATACCGGGGAGCTGTTTTTT
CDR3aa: CASGRDRGNTGELFF

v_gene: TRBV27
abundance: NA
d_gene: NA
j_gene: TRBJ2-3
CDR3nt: TGTGCCAGCAGTTTAGGGCAGCTAAGCACAGATACGCAGTATTTT
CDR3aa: CASSLGQLSTDTQYF

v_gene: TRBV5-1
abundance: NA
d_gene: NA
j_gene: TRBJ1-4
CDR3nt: TGCGCCAGCAGTCCGACGGGGGGGAATGAAAAACTGTTTTTT
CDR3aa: CASSPTGGNEKLFF